The clone carrying this TCR beta chain has at least ten counts. The antigen is undetermined. This entry belongs to a study of regulatory T cells in long-lasting Graves disease. Time point denoted: newly diagnosed GD, antithyroid drugs for less than 3 months. After RNA was extracted from PBMCs, the TCR library was made from it. CDR3-region Arm-PCR and iRepertoire HTBI primers produced the TCR beta libraries. Via MiXCR, TCRdb re-called the multiplex PCR reads, giving one row per CDR3 protein. Of about 400,000 distinct CDR3 sequences listed, about 16% are singletons. Regarding the study as a whole: Preferential use of TRBV28, TRBJ1-2 and TRBJ2-5 was seen in persistent disease.

The CDR3 is 12 residues long. Trimming left V 3 bases short and J 2 bases short, with 7 bases between. From germline, CDR1 is DFQATT and CDR2 SNEGSKA (reference sequence). The starting material was peripheral blood mononuclear cells (PBMCs), obtained at new diagnosis, from a patient treated with antithyroid drugs. The sequence was collected from a female donor with Graves disease. J is TRBJ1-2 and V is TRBV20-1; D unclear. The CDR3 here is CSARSQNYGYTF. In nucleotides, the CDR3 is TGCAGTGCTAGGTCGCAAAACTATGGCTACACCTTC.